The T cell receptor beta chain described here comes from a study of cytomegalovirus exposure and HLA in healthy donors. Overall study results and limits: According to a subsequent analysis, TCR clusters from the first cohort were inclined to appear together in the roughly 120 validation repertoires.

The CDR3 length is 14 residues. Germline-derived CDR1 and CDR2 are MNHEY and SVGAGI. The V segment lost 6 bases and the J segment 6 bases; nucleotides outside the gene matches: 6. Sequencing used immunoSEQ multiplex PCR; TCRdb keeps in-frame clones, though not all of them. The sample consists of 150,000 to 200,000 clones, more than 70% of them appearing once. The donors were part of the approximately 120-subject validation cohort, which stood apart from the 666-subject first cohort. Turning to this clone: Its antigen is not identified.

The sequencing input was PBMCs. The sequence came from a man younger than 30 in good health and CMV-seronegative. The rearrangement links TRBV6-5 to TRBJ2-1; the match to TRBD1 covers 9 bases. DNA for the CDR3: TGTGCCAGCAGCGCCGGGACAGGGAGCAATGAGCAGTTCTTC. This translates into CASSAGTGSNEQFF.